A selection of T cell receptor beta chains follows, all from one sample in a study of T cell responses to AZD1222 COVID-19 vaccine. Assay: immunoSEQ multiplex PCR; the TCRdb copy retains only in-frame clones and omits some. The sample records about 190,000 clones, over 70% being singletons. Sequencing was performed on peripheral blood, taken on day 0 of MenACWY control vaccination. All receptors derive from an adult in good health. The conserved cysteine and the conserved F or W are not part of the CDR3 here. Fields, in order: V gene, J gene, clone size, CDR3 protein. The size entry is marked missing in some rows and otherwise reads once, few, many or a size class.

>TRBV10-1|TRBJ1-6|NA
ASSESNIPGNSPLH
>TRBV5-4|TRBJ1-1|NA
ASSLRQGVTEAF
>TRBV29-1|TRBJ1-2|few
SVPGKTGQNYGYT
>TRBV30|TRBJ2-7|NA
AWSAGTGEQY
>TRBV29-1|TRBJ1-1|NA
SVRDGNTEAF
>TRBV10-1|TRBJ2-1|NA
ASSVGPNSYNEQF
>TRBV9|TRBJ1-3|NA
ASSAHRGLRGNTIY
>TRBV10-3|TRBJ2-5|NA
AISTRDRGETQY
>TRBV5-4|TRBJ1-6|NA
ASSSNPRDYNSPLH
>TRBV28|TRBJ2-2|NA
ASSLKLAAGVRGTGELF
>TRBV6-4|TRBJ1-2|few
ASSYSGTARKV
>TRBV10-3|TRBJ2-5|NA
AISSGGRETQY
>TRBV18|TRBJ2-7|NA
ASSPPPGLASYEQY
>TRBV30|TRBJ1-6|NA
AWRQGAFNSPLH
>TRBV12-3/TRBV12-4|TRBJ1-2|NA
ASSPGGYYGYT
>TRBV15|TRBJ2-1|NA
ATRQAGGQSSYNEQF
>TRBV4-1|TRBJ1-1|NA
ASSQLRGTEAF
>TRBV9|TRBJ1-5|NA
ASSVAGQINQPQH
>TRBV11-2|TRBJ2-1|NA
ASMGGLSYNEQF
>TRBV28|TRBJ2-6|NA
ASSLRGESGANVLT
>TRBV12-3/TRBV12-4|TRBJ2-7|NA
ASTTTTWGEQY
>TRBV11-2|TRBJ2-7|NA
ASSSSGTATYEQY
>TRBV30|TRBJ2-5|NA
AWGGRNQETQY
>TRBV7-3|TRBJ2-1|few
ASSLGLAGGYSSYNEQF
>TRBV5-1|TRBJ1-4|NA
ASSPQTGLNEKLF
>TRBV6-5|TRBJ2-7|NA
ASNDRRALSYEQY
>TRBV4-1|TRBJ2-2|NA
ASSQLGLAVANTGELF
>TRBV27|TRBJ1-3|NA
ASSLSWTGQNTIY
>TRBV12-3/TRBV12-4|TRBJ1-5|NA
ASSLANQPQH
>TRBV11-2|TRBJ1-1|NA
ASSFSPRLGTEAF
>TRBV28|TRBJ1-5|NA
ASSPPRQGAGQPQH
>TRBV11-2|TRBJ2-4|NA
ASSLDPGANAKNIQY
>TRBV6-2/TRBV6-3|TRBJ1-2|NA
ASSFDRGYGYT
>TRBV5-6|TRBJ1-2|NA
ASSLVGQRHGYT
>TRBV5-1|TRBJ2-2|few
ASRSGQSNTGELF
>TRBV4-1|TRBJ1-2|NA
ASSQDMGGYT
>TRBV6-5|TRBJ1-2|NA
ASRDKAGRNYGYT
>TRBV7-2|TRBJ2-3|NA
ASSFTAGGPADTQY
>TRBV10-2|TRBJ1-1|NA
ASRRSNTEAF
>TRBV2|TRBJ1-1|NA
ASSSGQAGLNTEAF